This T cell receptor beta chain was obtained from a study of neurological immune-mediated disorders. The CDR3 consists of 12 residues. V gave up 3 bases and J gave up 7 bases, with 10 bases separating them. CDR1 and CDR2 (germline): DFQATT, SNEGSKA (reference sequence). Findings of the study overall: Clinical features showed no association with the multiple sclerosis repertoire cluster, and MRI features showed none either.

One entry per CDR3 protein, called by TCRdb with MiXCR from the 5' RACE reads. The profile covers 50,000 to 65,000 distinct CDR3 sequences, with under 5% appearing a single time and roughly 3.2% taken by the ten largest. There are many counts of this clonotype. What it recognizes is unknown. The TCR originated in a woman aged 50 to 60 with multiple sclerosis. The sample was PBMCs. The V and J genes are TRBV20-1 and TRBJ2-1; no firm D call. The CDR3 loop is CSARSLGNEQFF. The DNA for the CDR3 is TGCAGTGCTAGGTCGTTAGGGAATGAGCAGTTCTTC.